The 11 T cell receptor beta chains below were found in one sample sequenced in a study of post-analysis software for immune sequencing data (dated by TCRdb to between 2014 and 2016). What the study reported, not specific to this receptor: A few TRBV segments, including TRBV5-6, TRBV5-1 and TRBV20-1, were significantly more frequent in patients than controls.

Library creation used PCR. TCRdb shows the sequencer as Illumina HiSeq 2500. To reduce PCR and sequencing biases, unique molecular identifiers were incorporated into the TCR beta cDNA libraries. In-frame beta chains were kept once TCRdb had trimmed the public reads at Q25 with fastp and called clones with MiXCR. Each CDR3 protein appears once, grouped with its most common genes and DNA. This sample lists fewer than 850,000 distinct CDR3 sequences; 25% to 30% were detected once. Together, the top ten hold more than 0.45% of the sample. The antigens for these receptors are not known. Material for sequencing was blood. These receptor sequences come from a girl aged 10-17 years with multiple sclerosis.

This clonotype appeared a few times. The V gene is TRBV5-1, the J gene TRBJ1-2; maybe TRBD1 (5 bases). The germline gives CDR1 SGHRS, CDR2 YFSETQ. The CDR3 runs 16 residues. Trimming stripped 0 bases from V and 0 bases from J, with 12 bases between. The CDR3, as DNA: TGCGCCAGCAGCTTGGCCGGGGGGGACTCTAACTATGGCTACACCTTC. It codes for CASSLAGGDSNYGYTF. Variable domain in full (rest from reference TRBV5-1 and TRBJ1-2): KAGVTQTPRYLIKTRGQQVTLSCSPISGHRSVSWYQQTPGQGLQFLFEYFSETQRNKGNFPGRFSGRQFSNSRSEMNVSTLELGDSALYLCASSLAGGDSNYGYTFGSGTRLTVV.

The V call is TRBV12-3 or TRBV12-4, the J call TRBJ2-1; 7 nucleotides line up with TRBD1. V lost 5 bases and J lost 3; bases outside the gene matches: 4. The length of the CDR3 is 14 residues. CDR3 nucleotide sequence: TGTGCCAGCAGTCCGGGACAGTACTACAATGAGCAGTTCTTC. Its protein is CASSPGQYYNEQFF.

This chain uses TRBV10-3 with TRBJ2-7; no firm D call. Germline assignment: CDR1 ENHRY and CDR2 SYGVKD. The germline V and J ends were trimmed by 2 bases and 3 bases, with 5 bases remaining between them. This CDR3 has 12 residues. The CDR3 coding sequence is TGTGCCATCAGTGAGGGGGACTACGAGCAGTACTTC. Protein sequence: CAISEGDYEQYF.

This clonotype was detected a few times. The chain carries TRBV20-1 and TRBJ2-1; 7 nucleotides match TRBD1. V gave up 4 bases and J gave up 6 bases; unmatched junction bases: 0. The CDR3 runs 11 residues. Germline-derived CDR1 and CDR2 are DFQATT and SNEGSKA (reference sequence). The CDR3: CSATGGNEQFF. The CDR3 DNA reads TGCAGTGCTACAGGGGGCAATGAGCAGTTCTTC.

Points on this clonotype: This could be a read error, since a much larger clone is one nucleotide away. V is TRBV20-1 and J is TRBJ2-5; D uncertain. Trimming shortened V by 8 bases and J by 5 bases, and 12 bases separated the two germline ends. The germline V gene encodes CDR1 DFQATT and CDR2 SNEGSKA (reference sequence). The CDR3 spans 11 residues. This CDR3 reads CSPSLQETQYF. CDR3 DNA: TGCAGTCCCAGCCTGCAGGAGACCCAGTACTTC.

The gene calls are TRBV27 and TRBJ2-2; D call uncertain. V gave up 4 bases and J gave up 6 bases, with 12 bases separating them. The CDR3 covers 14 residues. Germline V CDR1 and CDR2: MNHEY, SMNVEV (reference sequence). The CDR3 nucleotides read TGTGCCAGCAGTTCCGGGCCGTCCCCCGGGGAGCTGTTTTTT. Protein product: CASSSGPSPGELFF.

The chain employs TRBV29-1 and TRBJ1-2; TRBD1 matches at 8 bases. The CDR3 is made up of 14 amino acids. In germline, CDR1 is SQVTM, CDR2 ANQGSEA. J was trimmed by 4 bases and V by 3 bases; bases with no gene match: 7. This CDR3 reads CSVEGRGRGYGYTF. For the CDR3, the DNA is TGCAGCGTTGAGGGCAGGGGGCGAGGCTATGGCTACACCTTC.

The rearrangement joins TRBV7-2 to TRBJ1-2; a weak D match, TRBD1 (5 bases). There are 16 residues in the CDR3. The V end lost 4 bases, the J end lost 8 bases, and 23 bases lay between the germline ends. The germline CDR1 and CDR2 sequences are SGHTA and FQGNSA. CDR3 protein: CASSSGASGTRRGYTF. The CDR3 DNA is TGTGCCAGCAGCTCCGGGGCCAGCGGGACGCGCCGAGGCTACACCTTC.

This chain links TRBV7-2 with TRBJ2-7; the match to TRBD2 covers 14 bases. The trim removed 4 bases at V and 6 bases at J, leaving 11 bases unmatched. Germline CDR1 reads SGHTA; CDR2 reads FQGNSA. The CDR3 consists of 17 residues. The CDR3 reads CASSSGTSGSGWREQYF. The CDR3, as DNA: TGTGCCAGCAGCTCCGGGACTAGCGGGAGTGGTTGGCGCGAGCAGTACTTC.

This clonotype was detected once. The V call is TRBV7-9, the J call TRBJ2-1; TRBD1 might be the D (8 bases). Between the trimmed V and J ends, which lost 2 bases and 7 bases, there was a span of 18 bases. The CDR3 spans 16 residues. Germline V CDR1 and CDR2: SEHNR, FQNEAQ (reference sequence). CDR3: CASSLSGQGGSNEQFF. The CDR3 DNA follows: TGTGCCAGCAGCTTATCCGGACAGGGAGGGTCGAATGAGCAGTTCTTC.

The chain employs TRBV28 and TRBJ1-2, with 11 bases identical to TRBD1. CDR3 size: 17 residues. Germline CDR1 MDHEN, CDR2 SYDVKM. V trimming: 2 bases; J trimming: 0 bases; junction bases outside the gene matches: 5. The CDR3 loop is CASSLGGQGDSNYGYTF. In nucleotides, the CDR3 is TGTGCCAGCAGTTTAGGGGGACAGGGGGATTCTAACTATGGCTACACCTTC.